Here is one TCR beta chain with its context. This specimen comes from a study of blood T cell repertoires in COVID-19. Turning to the study itself: COVID-19 samples collected from the United States, Italy and Spain covered acute and convalescent phases. T cells, B-cell-depleted T cells, or PBMCs provided the cDNA or gDNA that served as material.

Authors' processing steps: Estimated nucleated cell counts came from reference gene primer amplification. The repertoire was sequenced with immunoSEQ multiplex PCR; TCRdb's copy has only in-frame clones and lacks some. V and J calls and clone size are those listed in that table; D and trimming were worked out from the DNA. The data hold more than 250,000 clones, with over 80% observed a single time. The CDR3 runs 13 residues. From germline, CDR1 is SEHNR and CDR2 FQNEAQ (reference sequence). Trimming took 1 base from V and 5 from J, leaving 8 bases between them. The chain combines TRBV7-9 with TRBJ1-1; unclear D gene. The origin of this receptor is a woman in her 50s with COVID-19, enrolled during active disease. The sequencing input was peripheral blood. The CDR3 protein is CASSLEPRTEAFF. CDR3 DNA sequence: TGTGCCAGCAGCTTAGAGCCACGGACTGAAGCTTTCTTT.